These 7 T cell receptor beta chains were all obtained from the same sample, sequenced in a study of T cell changes during pregnancy in multiple sclerosis. Produced via immunoSEQ multiplex PCR; TCRdb's table is partial and in-frame only. Seen here are about 59,000 clones, roughly 90% observed once, and the top ten hold about 0.88%. The sequencing here drew on peripheral blood, taken before pregnancy. The receptors stem from a female donor with multiple sclerosis, enrolled in a pregnancy study.

There are a few counts of this clone. V is TRBV6-5 and J is TRBJ1-4; D might be TRBD1 (5 bases). This CDR3 region has 11 residues. V dropped 7 bases and J dropped 8 bases, with 8 bases sitting between them. Germline V gene sequence: CDR1 MNHEY, CDR2 SVGAGI. CDR3 loop: CASTGGEKLFF. The DNA for the CDR3 is TGTGCCAGCACCGGGGGAGAAAAACTGTTTTTT.

The chain recombines TRBV4-1 with TRBJ1-1; 7 positions match TRBD1. There are 19 residues in the CDR3. Trimming took 0 bases from V and 1 from J; bases not matched to a gene: 14. Germline V gene data show CDR1 as MGHRA and CDR2 as YSYEKL. The CDR3 DNA sequence: TGCGCCAGCAGCCAAGAAACCCCCATAGCGACAGGGAGGAACACTGAAGCTTTCTTT. Translating gives CASSQETPIATGRNTEAFF.

The chain recombines TRBV25-1 with TRBJ2-5; a weak D match, TRBD2 (6 bases). The CDR3 covers 14 residues. The V and J ends lost 5 bases and 0 bases respectively, with 10 bases between them. Germline lookup yields CDR1 MGHDK and CDR2 SYGVNS. CDR3 in amino acids: CASSSRDYQETQYF. The CDR3 region has the DNA TGTGCCAGCAGTTCCCGGGACTACCAAGAGACCCAGTACTTC.

The chain couples TRBV4-1 to TRBJ1-5; 10 bases map to TRBD1. The CDR3 is 18 amino acids. Trimming removed 3 bases from V and 2 bases from J; junction bases left unmatched: 10. Germline CDR1 and CDR2: MGHRA and YSYEKL. CDR3 nucleotides: TGCGCCAGCAGCCACTCCGGCGGGGACAGGGGCGGCAATCAGCCCCAGCATTTT. It encodes CASSHSGGDRGGNQPQHF.

The genes are TRBV18 and TRBJ2-7, with D possibly TRBD1 on 6 matching bases. The CDR3 runs 15 residues. Trimming stripped 1 base from V and 7 bases from J, with 17 bases between. Germline CDR1 is KGHSH and CDR2 is LQKENI. CDR3: CASSPRTVWGDEQYF. In DNA form, the CDR3 reads TGTGCCAGCTCACCACGGACAGTGTGGGGCGATGAGCAGTACTTC.

The table lists this clone with a few counts. The chain couples TRBV9 to TRBJ1-4; 8 positions agree with TRBD1. With 4 bases clipped from V and 15 bases from J, the junction kept 5 bases outside the gene matches. Looked up from germline, CDR1 is SGDLS and CDR2 is YYNGEE. The CDR3 runs to 11 residues. As DNA, the CDR3 is TGTGCCAGCAGCCCAGGACAGGGAATGTTTTTT. It encodes CASSPGQGMFF.

V gene TRBV6-4 combines with J gene TRBJ2-1; tentative D call: TRBD1 (6 bases). The CDR3 loop spans 13 amino acids. CDR1 is MRHNA, CDR2 SNTAGT, per germline. The germline V and J ends were trimmed by 5 bases and 3 bases, with 8 bases remaining between them. Here the CDR3 DNA reads TGTGCCAGCAGTCGGGACAACTACAATGAGCAGTTCTTC. This sequence encodes CASSRDNYNEQFF.